This paragraph reports one TCR beta chain. The data were taken from a study of technical replicates of blood from several donors. Only in-frame clones appear in the TCRdb table, and some are missing; sequencing was by immunoSEQ multiplex PCR. Among about 97,000 clones listed, roughly 94% were seen once. Looked up from germline, CDR1 is SGHTA and CDR2 is FQGNSA. J gave up 4 bases and V 6 bases, and 10 bases lay outside the gene matches. The CDR3 runs to 16 residues. The rearrangement uses TRBV7-2 and TRBJ2-1, with 9 bases fitting TRBD1. The sequenced sample consisted of T cells isolated from PBMCs. The sequence derives from a human donor in good health. This CDR3 is CASRLDWDRVYNEQFF. DNA of the CDR3: TGTGCCAGCAGACTCGACTGGGACAGGGTTTACAATGAGCAGTTCTTC.